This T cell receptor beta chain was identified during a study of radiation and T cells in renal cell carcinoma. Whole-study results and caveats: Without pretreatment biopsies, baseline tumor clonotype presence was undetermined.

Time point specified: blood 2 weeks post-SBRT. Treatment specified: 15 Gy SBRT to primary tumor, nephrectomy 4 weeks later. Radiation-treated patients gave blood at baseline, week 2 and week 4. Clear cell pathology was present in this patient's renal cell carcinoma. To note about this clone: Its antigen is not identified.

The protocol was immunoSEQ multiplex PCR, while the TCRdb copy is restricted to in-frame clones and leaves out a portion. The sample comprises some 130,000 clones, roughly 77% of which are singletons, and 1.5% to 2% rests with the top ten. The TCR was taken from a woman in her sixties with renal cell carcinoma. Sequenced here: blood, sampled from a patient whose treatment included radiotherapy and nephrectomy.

In nucleotides, the CDR3 is TGTGCCATCAGTGAGGGAGATGGGAGGGTCTCGAATCAGCCCCAGCATTTT. It is translated as CAISEGDGRVSNQPQHF. The chain joins TRBV10-3 to TRBJ1-5; D unresolved. The CDR3 has 17 residues. V shed 2 bases and J shed 4 bases, with 18 bases lying between them. Germline V gives CDR1 ENHRY, CDR2 SYGVKD.